This TCR beta chain was recorded in a study of T cells in localized non-small cell lung cancer. General observations from the study: Across samples, adjacent lung featured a median around 57 of the top 100 tumor clones. Longer overall survival associated with higher blood T cell density; shorter survival with higher adjacent-lung clonality.

As for this clone: What it binds is unknown.

Germline CDR1 SNHLY, CDR2 FYNNEI. This CDR3 comprises 15 residues. Deletions cut 6 bases from V and 1 base from J, with 15 bases between. TCRdb's table, derived via immunoSEQ multiplex PCR, lists solely in-frame clones and lacks some. Seen here are some 25,000 clones, about 91% observed once, and the top ten hold around 3.9%. This TCR came from a female donor of 60 years or more with stage II squamous cell lung carcinoma. This specimen consisted of peripheral blood, obtained before any cancer treatment. This chain links TRBV2 with TRBJ2-5, with D perhaps TRBD2 (5 bases). The CDR3 loop is CASSASGPPQETQYF. The CDR3 bases are TGTGCCAGCAGCGCAAGCGGTCCCCCCCAAGAGACCCAGTACTTC. Using reference TRBV2 and TRBJ2-5 for the parts outside the CDR3, the full variable domain is EPEVTQTPSHQVTQMGQEVILRCVPISNHLYFYWYRQILGQKVEFLVSFYNNEISEKSEIFDDQFSVERPDGSNFTLKIRSTKLEDSAMYFCASSASGPPQETQYFGPGTRLLVL.